This TCR beta chain was retrieved from a study of T-cell reconstitution after alpha-beta-depleted transplantation in children. As it was prepared, the TCRbeta library received unique molecular identifiers. TCRdb redid the calling of the PCR reads with MiXCR, one entry per CDR3 protein. The top ten clones hold approximately 15% of a sample with more than 500,000 distinct CDR3 sequences, more than 9.5% of them seen once. This clonotype was observed many times. J gave up 5 bases and V 6 bases, and 6 bases lay outside the gene matches. The length of the CDR3 is 13 residues. Sequenced here: PBMCs, mostly from graft donor cells, sampled 180 days after TCRalphabeta/CD19-depleted stem cell transplant. The chain links TRBV12-3 or TRBV12-4 to TRBJ2-5; 7 nucleotides align to TRBD1. This TCR was sampled from a female patient aged 2-9 years who had a stem cell transplant for aplastic anemia, so the T cells may come from the graft donor. CDR3 protein: CASRLRGQETQYF. CDR3 DNA: TGTGCCAGCAGGTTGAGGGGACAGGAGACCCAGTACTTC.